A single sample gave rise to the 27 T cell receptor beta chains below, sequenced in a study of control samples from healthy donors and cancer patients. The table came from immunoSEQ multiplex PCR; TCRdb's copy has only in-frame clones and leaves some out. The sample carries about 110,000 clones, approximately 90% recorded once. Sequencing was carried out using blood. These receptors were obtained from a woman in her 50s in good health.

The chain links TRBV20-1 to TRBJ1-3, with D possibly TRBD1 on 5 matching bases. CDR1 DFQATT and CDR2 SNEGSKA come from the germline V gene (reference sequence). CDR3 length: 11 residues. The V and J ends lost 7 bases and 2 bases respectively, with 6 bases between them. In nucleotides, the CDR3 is TGCAGTGTACAGGCTGGAAACACCATATATTTT. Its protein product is CSVQAGNTIYF.

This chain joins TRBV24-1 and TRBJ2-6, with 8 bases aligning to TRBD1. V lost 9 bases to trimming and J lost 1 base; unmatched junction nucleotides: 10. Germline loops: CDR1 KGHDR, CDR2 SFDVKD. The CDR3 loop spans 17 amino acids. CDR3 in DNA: TGTGCCACCTCGCCTGGACAGGGCATTTCTGGGGCCAACGTCCTGACTTTC. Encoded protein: CATSPGQGISGANVLTF.

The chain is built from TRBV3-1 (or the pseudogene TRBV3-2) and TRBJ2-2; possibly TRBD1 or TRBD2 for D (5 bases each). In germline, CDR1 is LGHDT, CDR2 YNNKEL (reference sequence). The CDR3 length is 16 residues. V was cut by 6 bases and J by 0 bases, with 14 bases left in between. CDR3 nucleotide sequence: TGTGCCAGCAGGCGCCTGGGGACCACGAACACCGGGGAGCTGTTTTTT. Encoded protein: CASRRLGTTNTGELFF.

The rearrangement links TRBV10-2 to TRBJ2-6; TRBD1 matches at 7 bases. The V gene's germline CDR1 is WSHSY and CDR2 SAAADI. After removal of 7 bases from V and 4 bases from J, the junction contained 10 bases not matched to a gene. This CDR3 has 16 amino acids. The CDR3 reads CASKVQGGSGANVLTF. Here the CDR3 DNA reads TGCGCCAGCAAAGTCCAAGGGGGCTCCGGGGCCAACGTCCTGACTTTC.

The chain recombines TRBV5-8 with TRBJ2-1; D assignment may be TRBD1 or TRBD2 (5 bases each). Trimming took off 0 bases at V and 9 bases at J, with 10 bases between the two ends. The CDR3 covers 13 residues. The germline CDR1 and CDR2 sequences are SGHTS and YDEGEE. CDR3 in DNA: TGTGCCAGCAGCTTGGGGGGGATTACTGAGCAGTTCTTC. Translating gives CASSLGGITEQFF.

CDR3 DNA: TGCAGCGTCCGAACGAGAGTCAGCCAAGAGACCCAGTACTTC. It is translated as CSVRTRVSQETQYF. The chain employs TRBV29-1 and TRBJ2-5, with unresolved D. Trimming took off 6 bases at V and 1 base at J, with 15 bases between the two ends. The germline gives CDR1 SQVTM, CDR2 ANQGSEA. The CDR3 is 14 residues long.

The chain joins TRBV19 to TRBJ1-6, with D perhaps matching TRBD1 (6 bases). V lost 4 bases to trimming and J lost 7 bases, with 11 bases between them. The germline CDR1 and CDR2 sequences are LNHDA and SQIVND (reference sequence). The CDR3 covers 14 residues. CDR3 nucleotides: TGTGCCAGTAGTAACAGGGTTGAAAATTCACCCCTCCACTTT. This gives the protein CASSNRVENSPLHF. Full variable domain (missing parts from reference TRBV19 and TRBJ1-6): DGGITQSPKYLFRKEGQNVTLSCEQNLNHDAMYWYRQDPGQGLRLIYYSQIVNDFQKGDIAEGYSVSREKKESFPLTVTSAQKNPTAFYLCASSNRVENSPLHFGNGTRLTVT.

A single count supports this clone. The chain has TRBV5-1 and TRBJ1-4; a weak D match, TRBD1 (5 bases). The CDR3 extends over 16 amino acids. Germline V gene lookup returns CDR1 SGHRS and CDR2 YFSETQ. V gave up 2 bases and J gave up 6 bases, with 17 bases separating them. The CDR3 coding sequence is TGCGCCAGCAGCTTAATGAGAGGGGCGGAAGATGAAAAACTGTTTTTT. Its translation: CASSLMRGAEDEKLFF.

The DNA of the CDR3 is TGTGCCAGTAGTATAGAGCGGACAAAGGGCAATCAGCCCCAGCATTTT. Amino acids: CASSIERTKGNQPQHF. The gene calls are TRBV19 and TRBJ1-5, with D perhaps matching TRBD1 (5 bases). The CDR3 is 16 amino acids. Between the trimmed V and J ends, which lost 0 bases and 2 bases, there was a span of 11 bases. CDR1 and CDR2 from the germline V gene are LNHDA and SQIVND (reference sequence).

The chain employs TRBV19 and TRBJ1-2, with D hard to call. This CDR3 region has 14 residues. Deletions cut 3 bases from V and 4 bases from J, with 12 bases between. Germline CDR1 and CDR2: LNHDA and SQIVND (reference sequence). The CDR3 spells CASSIPPGVYGYTF. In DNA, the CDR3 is TGTGCCAGTAGTATCCCTCCGGGAGTCTATGGCTACACCTTC.

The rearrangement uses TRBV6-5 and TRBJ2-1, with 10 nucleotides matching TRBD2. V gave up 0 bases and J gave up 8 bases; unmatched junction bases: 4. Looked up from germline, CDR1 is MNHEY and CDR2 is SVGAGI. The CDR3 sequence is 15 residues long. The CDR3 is CASSYSTSGRHEQFF. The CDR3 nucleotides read TGTGCCAGCAGTTACTCGACTAGCGGGCGCCATGAGCAGTTCTTC.

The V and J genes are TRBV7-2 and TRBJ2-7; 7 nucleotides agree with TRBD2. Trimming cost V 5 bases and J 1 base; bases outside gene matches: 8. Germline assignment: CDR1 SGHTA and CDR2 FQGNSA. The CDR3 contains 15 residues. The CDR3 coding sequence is TGTGCCAGCAGCCTAGACGGGCGGGGGTCCTACGAGCAGTACGTC. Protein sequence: CASSLDGRGSYEQYV.

Here the CDR3 reads CASSLGECSDSGEETQYF. CDR3 DNA sequence: TGTGCCAGCAGCTTAGGTGAGTGTTCGGACAGCGGGGAAGAGACCCAGTACTTC. The V call is TRBV11-3, the J call TRBJ2-5; a weak D match, TRBD2 (7 bases). Deletions cut 1 base from V and 3 bases from J, with 21 bases between. The germline V gene encodes CDR1 SGHNT and CDR2 YENEEA. The CDR3 runs to 18 residues. Variable domain in full (rest from reference TRBV11-3 and TRBJ2-5): EAGVVQSPRYKIIEKKQPVAFWCNPISGHNTLYWYLQNLGQGPELLIRYENEEAVDDSQLPKDRFSAERLKGVDSTLKIQPAELGDSAVYLCASSLGECSDSGEETQYFGPGTRLLVL.

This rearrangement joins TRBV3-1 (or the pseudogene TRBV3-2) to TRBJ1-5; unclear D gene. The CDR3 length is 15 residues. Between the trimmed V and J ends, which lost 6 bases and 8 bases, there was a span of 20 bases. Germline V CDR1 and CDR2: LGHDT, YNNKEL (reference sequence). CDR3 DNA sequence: TGTGCCAGCAGTCGCCCGGAAGTCCGGAAGGAGCCCCAGCATTTT. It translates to CASSRPEVRKEPQHF.

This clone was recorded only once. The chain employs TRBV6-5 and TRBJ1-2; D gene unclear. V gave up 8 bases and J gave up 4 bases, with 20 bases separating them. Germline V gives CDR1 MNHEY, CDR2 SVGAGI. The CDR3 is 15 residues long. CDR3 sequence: CASANGGAAFYGYTF. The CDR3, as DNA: TGTGCCAGCGCGAATGGAGGCGCGGCCTTCTATGGCTACACCTTC.

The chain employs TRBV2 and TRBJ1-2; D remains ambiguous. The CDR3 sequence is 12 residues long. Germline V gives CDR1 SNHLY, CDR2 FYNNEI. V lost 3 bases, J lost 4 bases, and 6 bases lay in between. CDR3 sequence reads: CASSETPYGYTF. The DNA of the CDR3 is TGTGCCAGCAGTGAGACACCCTATGGCTACACCTTC.

CDR3 DNA: TGCGCCAGCAGCCAAGCCGTGCGGGGGGACACAGATACGCAGTATTTT. Translated: CASSQAVRGDTDTQYF. This chain connects TRBV4-1 to TRBJ2-3; TRBD2 matches 8 bases. The CDR3 loop spans 16 amino acids. Per the germline V gene, CDR1 is MGHRA and CDR2 is YSYEKL. V trimming: 1 base; J trimming: 2 bases; junction bases outside the gene matches: 5.

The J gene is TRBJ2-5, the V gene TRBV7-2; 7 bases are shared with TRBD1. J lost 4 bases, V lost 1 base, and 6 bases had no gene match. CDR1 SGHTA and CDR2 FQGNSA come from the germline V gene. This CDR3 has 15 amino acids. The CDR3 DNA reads TGTGCCAGCAGCTTAGTTACAGGGGCGGGAGAGACCCAGTACTTC. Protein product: CASSLVTGAGETQYF.

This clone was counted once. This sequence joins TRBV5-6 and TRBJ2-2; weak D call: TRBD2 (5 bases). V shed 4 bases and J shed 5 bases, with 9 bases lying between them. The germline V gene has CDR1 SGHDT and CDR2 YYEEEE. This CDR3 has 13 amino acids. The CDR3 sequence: CASSLAGTGELFF. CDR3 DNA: TGTGCCAGCAGCCTAGCTGGAACCGGGGAGCTGTTTTTT.

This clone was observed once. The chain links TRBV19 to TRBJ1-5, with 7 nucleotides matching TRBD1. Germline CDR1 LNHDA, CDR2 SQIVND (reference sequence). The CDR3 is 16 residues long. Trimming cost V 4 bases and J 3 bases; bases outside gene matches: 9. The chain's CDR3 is CASSRDRESTNQPQHF. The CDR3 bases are TGTGCCAGTAGTAGAGACAGGGAAAGCACCAATCAGCCCCAGCATTTT.

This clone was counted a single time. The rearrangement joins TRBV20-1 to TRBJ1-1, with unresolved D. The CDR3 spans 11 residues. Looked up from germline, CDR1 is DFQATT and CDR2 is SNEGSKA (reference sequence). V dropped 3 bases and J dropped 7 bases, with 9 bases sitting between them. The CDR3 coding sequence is TGCAGTGCTAGGAGGAGGGTTGAAGCTTTCTTT. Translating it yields CSARRRVEAFF.

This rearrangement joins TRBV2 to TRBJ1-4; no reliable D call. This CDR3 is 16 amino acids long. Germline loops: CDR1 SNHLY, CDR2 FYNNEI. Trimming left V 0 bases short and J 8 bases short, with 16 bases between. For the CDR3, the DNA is TGTGCCAGCAGTGAAGCAGAAAGGCCCGGGGAGGAAAAACTGTTTTTT. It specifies CASSEAERPGEEKLFF.

In DNA form, the CDR3 reads TGTGCCAGTAGTATTGGGACACCGGGACTAGCGGAGAACGAGCAGTACTTC. Translation gives CASSIGTPGLAENEQYF. V usage is TRBV19 and J usage is TRBJ2-7; 11 nucleotides match TRBD2. The CDR3 contains 17 residues. CDR1 is LNHDA, CDR2 SQIVND, per germline (reference sequence). V lost 3 bases and J lost 5; bases outside the gene matches: 12.

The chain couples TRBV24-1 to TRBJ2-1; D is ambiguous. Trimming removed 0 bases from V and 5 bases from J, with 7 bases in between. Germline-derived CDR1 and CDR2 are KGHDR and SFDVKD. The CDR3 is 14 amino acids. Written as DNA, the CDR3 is TGTGCCACCAGTGATTTGAGAGCGAACAATGAGCAGTTCTTC. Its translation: CATSDLRANNEQFF.

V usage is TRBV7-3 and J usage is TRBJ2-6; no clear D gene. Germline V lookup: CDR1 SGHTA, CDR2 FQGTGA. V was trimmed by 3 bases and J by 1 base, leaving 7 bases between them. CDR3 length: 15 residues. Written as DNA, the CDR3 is TGTGCCAGCAGCTTGCAGGAATCTGGGGCCAACGTCCTGACTTTC. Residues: CASSLQESGANVLTF. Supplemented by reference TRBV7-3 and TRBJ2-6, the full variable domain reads GAGVSQTPSNKVTEKGKYVELRCDPISGHTALYWYRQSLGQGPEFLIYFQGTGAADDSGLPNDRFFAVRPEGSVSTLKIQRTERGDSAVYLCASSLQESGANVLTFGAGSRLTVL.

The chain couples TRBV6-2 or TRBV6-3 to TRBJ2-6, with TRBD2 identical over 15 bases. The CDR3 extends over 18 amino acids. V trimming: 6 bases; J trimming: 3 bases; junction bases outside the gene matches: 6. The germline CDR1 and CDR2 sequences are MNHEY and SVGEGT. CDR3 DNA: TGTGCCAGCAGCGGACTAGCGGGGGGGCGTTATGGGGCCAACGTCCTGACTTTC. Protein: CASSGLAGGRYGANVLTF.

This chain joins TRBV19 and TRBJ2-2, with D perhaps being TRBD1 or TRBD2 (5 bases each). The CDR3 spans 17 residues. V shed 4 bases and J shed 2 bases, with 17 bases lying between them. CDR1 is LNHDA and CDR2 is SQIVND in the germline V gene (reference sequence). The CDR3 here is CASSTSSGTPNTGELFF. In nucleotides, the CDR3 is TGTGCCAGTAGTACGTCCTCAGGGACCCCTAACACCGGGGAGCTGTTTTTT.